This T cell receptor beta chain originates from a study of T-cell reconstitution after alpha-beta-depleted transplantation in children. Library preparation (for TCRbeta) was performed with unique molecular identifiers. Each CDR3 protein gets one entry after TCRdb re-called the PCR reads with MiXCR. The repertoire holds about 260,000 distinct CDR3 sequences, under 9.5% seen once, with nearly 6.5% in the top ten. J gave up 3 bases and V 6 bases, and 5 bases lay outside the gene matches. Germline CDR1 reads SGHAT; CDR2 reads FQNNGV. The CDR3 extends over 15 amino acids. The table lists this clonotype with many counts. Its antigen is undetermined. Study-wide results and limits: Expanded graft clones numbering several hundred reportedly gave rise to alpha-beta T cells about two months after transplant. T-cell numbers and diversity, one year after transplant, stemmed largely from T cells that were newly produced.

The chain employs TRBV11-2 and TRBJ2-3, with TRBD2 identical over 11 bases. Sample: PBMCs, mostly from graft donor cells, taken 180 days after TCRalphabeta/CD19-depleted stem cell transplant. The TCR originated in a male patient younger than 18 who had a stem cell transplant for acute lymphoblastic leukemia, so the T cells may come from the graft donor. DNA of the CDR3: TGTGCCAGCAGTTTCGGGACTAGCGGAACAGATACGCAGTATTTT. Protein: CASSFGTSGTDTQYF.